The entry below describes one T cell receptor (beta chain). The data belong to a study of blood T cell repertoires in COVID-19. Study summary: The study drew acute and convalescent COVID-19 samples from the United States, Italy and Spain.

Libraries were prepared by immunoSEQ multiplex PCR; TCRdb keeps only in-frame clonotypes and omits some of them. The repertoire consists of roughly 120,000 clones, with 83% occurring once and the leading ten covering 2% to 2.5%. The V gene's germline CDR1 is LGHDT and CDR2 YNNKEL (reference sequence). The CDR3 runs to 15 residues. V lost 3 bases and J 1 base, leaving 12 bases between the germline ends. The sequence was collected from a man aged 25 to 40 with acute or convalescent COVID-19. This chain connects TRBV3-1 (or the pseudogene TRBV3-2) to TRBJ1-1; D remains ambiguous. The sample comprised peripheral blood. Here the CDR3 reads CASSQEGPENTEAFF. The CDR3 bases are TGTGCCAGCAGCCAGGAGGGTCCGGAGAACACTGAAGCTTTCTTT.